This passage covers 20 T cell receptor beta chains from one sample sequenced in a study of technical replicates of blood from a few donors. TCRdb keeps only in-frame clones here, not all; method: immunoSEQ multiplex PCR. This sample yields tens of thousands of clones, of which around 94% are seen a single time; around 0.42% belongs to the top ten. Material: T cells isolated from PBMCs. The receptors were gathered from a human donor in good health.

The chain joins TRBV6-1 to TRBJ2-1; a weak D match, TRBD1 (6 bases). Germline assignment: CDR1 MNHNS and CDR2 SASEGT. Trimming left V 4 bases short and J 0 bases short, with 10 bases between. CDR3 size: 15 residues. The CDR3 spells CASSATGSSYNEQFF. CDR3 DNA: TGTGCCAGCAGTGCTACAGGGAGCTCCTACAATGAGCAGTTCTTC.

V gene TRBV9 combines with J gene TRBJ2-1; the match to TRBD2 covers 9 bases. The CDR3 contains 16 residues. V lost 0 bases and J lost 0; bases outside the gene matches: 1. Germline V gene data show CDR1 as SGDLS and CDR2 as YYNGEE. CDR3 coding DNA: TGTGCCAGCAGCGTAGGACTAGCGGCCTCCTACAATGAGCAGTTCTTC. Amino acid sequence: CASSVGLAASYNEQFF. Filled out from reference TRBV9 and TRBJ2-1, the complete variable domain reads DSGVTQTPKHLITATGQRVTLRCSPRSGDLSVYWYQQSLDQGLQFLIQYYNGEERAKGNILERFSAQQFPDLHSELNLSSLELGDSALYFCASSVGLAASYNEQFFGPGTRLTVL.

This chain connects TRBV6-6 to TRBJ2-1; 8 bases fit TRBD2. The CDR3 totals 16 residues. Germline V lookup: CDR1 MNHNY, CDR2 SVGAGI (reference sequence). Trimming cost V 3 bases and J 5 bases; bases outside gene matches: 9. The CDR3 DNA reads as TGTGCCAGCAGTTATAAGGGGACGGGAGGGAACAATGAGCAGTTCTTC. Its protein is CASSYKGTGGNNEQFF.

This chain uses TRBV6-1 with TRBJ1-5; TRBD1 might be the D (6 bases). Germline CDR1 reads MNHNS; CDR2 reads SASEGT. V was shortened by 4 bases and J by 6 bases, with 16 bases between the two germline ends. CDR3 length: 15 amino acids. CDR3 nucleotides: TGTGCCAGCAGTGGTCAACAGGGTTTAATTCAGCCCCAGCATTTT. Its protein product is CASSGQQGLIQPQHF.

V and J are TRBV6-5 and TRBJ1-2; TRBD1 aligns across 8 bases. V trimming: 3 bases; J trimming: 4 bases; junction bases outside the gene matches: 7. Germline values: CDR1 MNHEY, CDR2 SVGAGI. This CDR3 comprises 15 residues. The CDR3 nucleotides read TGTGCCAGCAGTTATCGACAGGGGTCCTTCTATGGCTACACCTTC. This gives the protein CASSYRQGSFYGYTF.

The chain's CDR3 is CATSMNSFVSSYNEQFF. The DNA of the CDR3 is TGTGCCACCAGCATGAATAGCTTTGTGAGCTCCTACAATGAGCAGTTCTTC. The chain links TRBV15 to TRBJ2-1; no clear D gene. Trimming pared 4 bases from V and 0 bases from J, leaving 16 bases between. The CDR3 sequence is 17 residues long. Germline-derived CDR1 and CDR2 are LNHNV and YYDKDF (reference sequence).

Only one count was recorded for this clone. The genes are TRBV5-1 and TRBJ1-1, with D tentatively TRBD1 (6 bases). CDR1 and CDR2 from the germline V gene are SGHRS and YFSETQ. V lost 1 base and J lost 3, with 16 bases in between. The CDR3 consists of 16 residues. In DNA, the CDR3 is TGCGCCAGCAGCTTGCCGACCCAGGGGTTCGACACTGAAGCTTTCTTT. It is translated as CASSLPTQGFDTEAFF. The whole variable domain, filled in from reference TRBV5-1 and TRBJ1-1, reads KAGVTQTPRYLIKTRGQQVTLSCSPISGHRSVSWYQQTPGQGLQFLFEYFSETQRNKGNFPGRFSGRQFSNSRSEMNVSTLELGDSALYLCASSLPTQGFDTEAFFGQGTRLTVV.

This chain uses TRBV19 with TRBJ2-5, with no clear D. Germline lookup yields CDR1 LNHDA and CDR2 SQIVND (reference sequence). V was shortened by 8 bases and J by 5 bases, with 12 bases between the two germline ends. The CDR3 covers 12 residues. The CDR3 here is CASGVIGETQYF. The CDR3 region has the DNA TGTGCCAGTGGAGTAATCGGGGAGACCCAGTACTTC.

The V gene is TRBV5-8, the J gene TRBJ1-2, with D uncertain. Germline-derived CDR1 and CDR2 are SGHTS and YDEGEE. The CDR3 covers 14 residues. V dropped 1 base and J dropped 0 bases, with 7 bases sitting between them. CDR3 nucleotides: TGTGCCAGCAGCTTGATAAAGCCTAACTATGGCTACACCTTC. Translated: CASSLIKPNYGYTF. The whole variable domain, filled in from reference TRBV5-8 and TRBJ1-2, reads EAGVTQSPTHLIKTRGQQATLRCSPISGHTSVYWYQQALGLGLQFLLWYDEGEERNRGNFPPRFSGRQFPNYSSELNVNALELEDSALYLCASSLIKPNYGYTFGSGTRLTVV.

V gene TRBV12-5 combines with J gene TRBJ2-3; D possibly corresponds to TRBD1 (6 bases). This CDR3 has 14 amino acids. V lost 2 bases and J 5 bases, leaving 11 bases between the germline ends. The germline CDR1 and CDR2 sequences are LGHNT and FRNRAP. CDR3 region: CASGLRQGIDTQYF. The CDR3 DNA follows: TGTGCTAGTGGTTTGCGGCAGGGGATAGATACGCAGTATTTT.

V gene TRBV19 combines with J gene TRBJ2-7, with 10 nucleotides matching TRBD1. The CDR3 consists of 13 residues. The junction had 9 bases not matched to a gene; V was cut back by 9 bases and J by 7 bases. The germline CDR1 and CDR2 sequences are LNHDA and SQIVND (reference sequence). CDR3 residues: CASQRQGAQEQYF. DNA of the CDR3: TGTGCCAGCCAGAGACAGGGGGCGCAAGAGCAGTACTTC.

The rearrangement joins TRBV27 to TRBJ2-1, with D possibly TRBD2 on 5 matching bases. The CDR3 loop spans 12 amino acids. CDR1 MNHEY and CDR2 SMNVEV come from the germline V gene (reference sequence). The V end was cut by 6 bases, the J end by 8 bases, with 11 bases between. The CDR3 bases are TGTGCCAGCAGCAAGGACTGGTATGAGCAGTTCTTC. Protein sequence: CASSKDWYEQFF.

This rearrangement joins TRBV10-3 to TRBJ1-2, with TRBD1 as a possible D gene (6 bases). The V end lost 8 bases, the J end lost 8 bases, and 18 bases lay between the germline ends. This CDR3 contains 13 residues. In germline, CDR1 is ENHRY, CDR2 SYGVKD. The CDR3 DNA reads TGTGCCATCTCGAAGGCGGGGGCAGAGGGCTACACCTTC. It translates to CAISKAGAEGYTF.

The chain is built from TRBV9 and TRBJ2-3; 7 bases fit TRBD1. This CDR3 contains 15 residues. V trimming: 7 bases; J trimming: 2 bases; junction bases outside the gene matches: 10. The germline gives CDR1 SGDLS, CDR2 YYNGEE. CDR3 region: CASSRTGAFTDTQYF. The CDR3 coding sequence is TGTGCCAGCTCTCGTACAGGGGCCTTCACAGATACGCAGTATTTT.

The table lists this clone with a few counts. This rearrangement joins TRBV29-1 to TRBJ1-1, with D possibly matching TRBD1 (6 bases). V was pared by 7 bases and J by 11 bases, with 17 bases between. Germline CDR1 reads SQVTM; CDR2 reads ANQGSEA. This CDR3 region has 11 residues. CDR3 region: CSAPGQVGAFF. The CDR3 DNA is TGCAGCGCCCCGGGACAAGTTGGCGCTTTCTTT.

V gene TRBV4-3 combines with J gene TRBJ2-5, with TRBD2 matching over 12 bases. The length of the CDR3 is 16 residues. Germline CDR1 and CDR2: LGHNA and YSLEER. With 4 bases clipped from V and 2 bases from J, the junction kept 5 bases outside the gene matches. In DNA form, the CDR3 reads TGCGCCAGCAGCCTTACTAGCGGGAGGTGGCAAGAGACCCAGTACTTC. It specifies CASSLTSGRWQETQYF.

This sequence joins TRBV4-3 and TRBJ1-2; the D gene is possibly TRBD1 (5 bases). This CDR3 comprises 15 residues. Germline V gene data show CDR1 as LGHNA and CDR2 as YSLEER. V was shortened by 3 bases and J by 3 bases, with 14 bases between the two germline ends. For the CDR3, the DNA is TGCGCCAGCAGCCATAGACAGACCCCGGACTATGGCTACACCTTC. Translated: CASSHRQTPDYGYTF.

The V call is TRBV9, the J call TRBJ2-7; 9 nucleotides match TRBD1. The trim removed 4 bases at V and 5 bases at J, leaving 13 bases unmatched. This CDR3 contains 16 residues. Germline loops: CDR1 SGDLS, CDR2 YYNGEE. The CDR3 region is CASSPRTGTGNDEQYF. The CDR3 DNA follows: TGTGCCAGCAGCCCTAGAACCGGGACAGGGAACGACGAGCAGTACTTC.

The chain employs TRBV13 and TRBJ2-1; 9 bases match TRBD1. Germline lookup yields CDR1 PRHDT and CDR2 FYEKMQ (reference sequence). V shed 3 bases and J 7 bases; nucleotides not matched to a gene: 10. The length of the CDR3 is 16 residues. The CDR3 sequence is CASSFRQGDPLNEQFF. The CDR3 nucleotides are TGTGCCAGCAGCTTCAGACAGGGGGATCCATTAAATGAGCAGTTCTTC.

V is TRBV21-1 and J is TRBJ1-1; no check of the table's D call, TRBD1, against the DNA was made. TRBV21-1 is a pseudogene locus. The CDR3 runs 17 residues. Written as DNA, the CDR3 is TGTGCCAGCAGCAAAGCGCCCCGTTGGCAGTTAAACACTGAAGCTTTCTTT. It is translated as CASSKAPRWQLNTEAFF.